This T cell receptor (beta chain) was sequenced for a study of regulatory T cells in long-lasting Graves disease (TCRdb year 2021). Study-wide context: Antithyroid drugs had been taken for less than 3 months by newly diagnosed Graves' disease patients. Peripheral blood TCR sequencing and RNA sequencing compared persistent Graves' disease patients with newly diagnosed Graves' disease patients. TCR sequencing covered 13 persistent and approximately 20 newly diagnosed Graves' disease patients, some 33 samples in total. The study was conducted in China and was registered as a clinical trial.

This clonotype has more than one count but fewer than ten. It lacks a known antigen. The junction does not match germline at one end; this may be a read error. The sample's time point label, in plain terms: newly diagnosed GD, antithyroid drugs for less than 3 months. RNA was extracted from PBMCs in TRIzol for both TCR sequencing and RNA sequencing. The diagnosis of Graves' disease followed American Thyroid Association guidelines. The patients came from an endocrinology department in Xi'an, China. Each patient gave approximately 10 milliliters of peripheral blood, collected in an EDTA anticoagulant tube. Ficoll Paque Plus density gradient separation was used to isolate PBMCs, and no further T cell sorting was done. RNA quality was checked with an Agilent 2100 Bioanalyzer and agarose gel, and concentration with a NanoDrop 2000. Broad study findings and their caveats: The authors acknowledged the small sample size as a limitation that may reduce accuracy. Peripheral blood alone was examined, since thyroid tissue, which constituted the primary lesion, could not be accessed. Persistent Graves' disease patients showed lower TCR Shannon entropy and fewer highly expanded clones than newly diagnosed patients, suggesting clonal expansion. Sequencing and analysis were limited to the TCR beta chain. Persistent disease showed preferential use of TRBV28, TRBJ1-2 and TRBJ2-5, whereas newly diagnosed disease favored TRBV20-1 and TRBJ2-1. Patients with persistent disease shared more public clonotypes (approximately 2,500) than newly diagnosed patients did (around 930).

From the germline V gene, CDR1 is MGHDK and CDR2 is SYGVNS. The CDR3 measures 14 amino acids from cysteine to phenylalanine. Only CDR3 DNA remains: 42 bases, in frame from the first base. The method behind the library was multiplex PCR. TCRdb lists the instrument as Illumina HiSeq 4000. iRepertoire HTBI primers and Arm-PCR amplification of CDR3 regions were used to construct TCR beta libraries. Before sequencing, the PCR products underwent gel purification. Under the source paper's analysis protocol: A total of 62 TRBV and approximately 13 TRBJ segments were identified across samples and were used for gene usage analysis of CDR3 amino acid clonotypes. Filtered high-quality paired reads were merged into contigs using COPE and FqMerger. BLAST was used to align contigs to the IMGT TRBV, TRBD and TRBJ reference genes, and CDR3 was defined following IMGT. Any clonotype with a frequency above 0.1% was classified as a highly expanded clone. Shannon entropy was used to measure repertoire diversity, and the Gini coefficient was used to measure V-J evenness. A clonotype found in more than one individual was treated as public. In TCRdb, the public reads were trimmed at Q25 with fastp and aligned with MiXCR, with productive beta chains retained. Entries that share a CDR3 protein sequence are merged under the most common genes and DNA. It is TCRdb's table, rather than the study itself, that gives the V and J calls and clone size. Within this sample are about 540,000 distinct CDR3 sequences, with about 14% of them counted one time only. The top ten clones comprise 8.5% to 10% of the sample.

The sample also formed part of further work on T cells in Graves' hyperthyroidism and ophthalmopathy. The second investigation adds: A patient counted as having stable Graves' hyperthyroidism if no progression to ophthalmopathy occurred over 18 months of follow-up. Hyperthyroidism patients were aged 18 to 65 years and newly diagnosed, with disease duration of less than 2 months. Patients with uncontrolled infections, other autoimmune diseases, pregnancy or lactation were excluded. Diagnoses relied on clinical symptoms, serum thyroxine and TRAb, thyroid ultrasound and orbital computed tomography. The TCR CDR3 was subjected to a first round of RT-PCR using the HTBI primer set and the Qiagen OneStep RT-PCR kit. Most expanded thyroid clonotypes (frequency above 0.001) were also found in blood, which suggests that blood repertoires may mirror thyroid immune responses. A model built on a 13 V-J signature distinguished ophthalmopathy from stable hyperthyroidism, reaching roughly 88% sensitivity and around 81% specificity in cross-validation and 80%/75% in testing. In validation, the model predicted progression to ophthalmopathy with around 71% sensitivity and 72.22% specificity, a median of around 6.6 months before onset. A discovery cohort of approximately 97 patients, roughly 45 with Graves' ophthalmopathy and 55 to 60 with stable Graves' hyperthyroidism, was used to find distinguishing TCR V-J signatures. Whether ophthalmopathy could be predicted prospectively was tested in an independent validation cohort made up of under 20 hyperthyroidism patients plus 17 patients who later progressed to ophthalmopathy. The roughly 90 discovery patients were divided at random into training and test sets in a 7:3 ratio. The study also compared thyroid tissue and blood T-cell repertoires from 6 or 7 Graves' hyperthyroidism patients. Once sampling was done, hyperthyroidism patients were given methimazole at a starting dose of 30 mg daily, whereas ophthalmopathy patients were given high-dose intravenous methylprednisolone. The libraries were constructed in a second round of multiplex PCR and then size-selected and purified. Sequencing of the libraries was done on an Illumina HiSeq2000 using paired-end 100 bp reads. SOAPnuke was used to process the raw data, removing reads that contained adapters or uncalled bases, had a mean Phred below 15, or lacked an exact match to the constant primer or identifier. High-quality paired reads were merged with COPE v1.2.5, and unique nucleotide sequences were defined as clonotypes. Clonotypes were aligned to IMGT TRBV, TRBD and TRBJ reference segments using MiTCR v1.1. Analysis was restricted to V-J combinations with a frequency above 0.0001, which covered 98% to 99.2% of repertoires. A TCS score was defined as the ratio between F50 (clonal expansion) and ExV (chaos), using BLOSUM62-based TCRdist between CDR3 peptides within each V-J. Welch's t-statistics and random forest reduced 500 to 550 V-J features to 10 to 15, which were used in a naive Bayes classifier (R e1071). No statistical method was used to fix the sample size in advance, and group allocation was not hidden from the investigators. The paper reports TCR Vbeta CDR3 sequencing of over 120 peripheral blood samples: 40 or so ophthalmopathy, around 80 hyperthyroidism and some 17 progressor patients.

The V and J segments used are TRBV25-1 and TRBJ1-6; the best D guess is TRBD1, with 5 bases matching. The receptor was isolated from a young man with Graves disease. Donor details come from another sample of the same person, matched by shared clones. Sequenced material: peripheral blood mononuclear cells (PBMCs), taken at new diagnosis, from a patient treated with antithyroid drugs. The sequenced DNA is TGTGCCAACAGTGTCGGGGGGGAAACCTCACCCCTCCACTTT. It specifies CANSVGGETSPLHF.